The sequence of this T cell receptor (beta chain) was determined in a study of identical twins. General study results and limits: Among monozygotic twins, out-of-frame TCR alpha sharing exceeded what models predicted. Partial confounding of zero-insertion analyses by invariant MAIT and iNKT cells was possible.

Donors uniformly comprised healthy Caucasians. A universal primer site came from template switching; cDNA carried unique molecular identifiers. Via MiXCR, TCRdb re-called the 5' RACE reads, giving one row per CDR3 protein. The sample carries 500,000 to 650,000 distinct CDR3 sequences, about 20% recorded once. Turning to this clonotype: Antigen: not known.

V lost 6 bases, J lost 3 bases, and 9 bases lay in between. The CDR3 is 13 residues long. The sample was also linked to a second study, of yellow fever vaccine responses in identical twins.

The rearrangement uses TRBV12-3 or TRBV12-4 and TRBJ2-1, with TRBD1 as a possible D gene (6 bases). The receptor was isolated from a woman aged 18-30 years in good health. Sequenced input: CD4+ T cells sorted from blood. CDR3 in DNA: TGTGCCAGCAGGCCAGGGGTCTACAATGAGCAGTTCTTC. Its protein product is CASRPGVYNEQFF.